This TCR beta chain was documented in a study of control samples from healthy donors and cancer patients. Data came from immunoSEQ multiplex PCR; TCRdb stores just in-frame clones and leaves some out. The profile covers more than 50,000 clones, with 88% appearing a single time and approximately 3.4% taken by the ten largest. Germline V CDR1 and CDR2: SGHRS, YFSETQ. V was trimmed by 3 bases and J by 5 bases, leaving 11 bases between them. This CDR3 is built from 13 residues. The sequence came from a middle-aged man in good health. The rearrangement uses TRBV5-1 and TRBJ1-1; D unresolved. Sequenced: blood. The CDR3, as DNA: TGCGCCAGCAGCTCCGGGTCTGGAACTGAAGCTTTCTTT. This sequence encodes CASSSGSGTEAFF.